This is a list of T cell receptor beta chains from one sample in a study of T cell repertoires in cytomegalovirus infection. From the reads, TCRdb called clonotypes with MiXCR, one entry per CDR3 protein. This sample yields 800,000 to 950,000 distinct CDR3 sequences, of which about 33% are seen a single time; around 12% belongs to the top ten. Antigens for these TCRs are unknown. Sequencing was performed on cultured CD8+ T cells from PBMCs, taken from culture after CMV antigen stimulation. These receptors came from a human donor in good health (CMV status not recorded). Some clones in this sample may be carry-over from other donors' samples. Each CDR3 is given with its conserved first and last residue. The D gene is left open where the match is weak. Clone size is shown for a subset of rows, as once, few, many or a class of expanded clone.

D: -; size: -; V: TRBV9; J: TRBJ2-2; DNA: TGTGCCAGCAGCGTAGTAGAGAGGGGGACCGGGGAGCTGTTTTTT; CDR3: CASSVVERGTGELFF
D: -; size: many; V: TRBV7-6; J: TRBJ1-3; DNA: TGTGCCAGCAGCTTAGACAGATTCTCTGGAAACACCATATATTTT; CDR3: CASSLDRFSGNTIYF
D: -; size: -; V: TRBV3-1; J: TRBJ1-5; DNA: TGTGCCAGCAGCCAAGATCAGTCTGGGTTGGGAGGAAGCAATCAGCCCCAGCATTTT; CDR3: CASSQDQSGLGGSNQPQHF
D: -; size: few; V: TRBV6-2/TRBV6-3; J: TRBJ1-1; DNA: TGTGCCAGCAGGATACATGTGGGGGGAGACACTGAAGCTTTCTTT; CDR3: CASRIHVGGDTEAFF
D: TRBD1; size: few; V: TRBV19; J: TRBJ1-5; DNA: TGTGCCAGTAGTCTACAGGGGAAAAGCAATCAGCCCCAGCATTTT; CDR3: CASSLQGKSNQPQHF
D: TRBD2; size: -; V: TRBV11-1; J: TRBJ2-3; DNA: TGTGCCAGCAACCCTAGCGGGGGGGCCAAAGATACGCAGTATTTT; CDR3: CASNPSGGAKDTQYF
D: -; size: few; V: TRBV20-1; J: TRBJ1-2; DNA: TGCAGTGCTAGAACCCGGACACCGGGTTATGGCTACACCTTC; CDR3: CSARTRTPGYGYTF
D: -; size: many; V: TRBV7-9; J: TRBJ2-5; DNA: TGTGCCAGCAGCTCTGATGACAGACAAGAGACCCAGTACTTC; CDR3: CASSSDDRQETQYF
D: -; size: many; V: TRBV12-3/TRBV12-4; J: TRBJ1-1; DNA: TGTGCCAGCAGCTTACAGTCGAACACTGAAGCTTTCTTT; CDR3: CASSLQSNTEAFF
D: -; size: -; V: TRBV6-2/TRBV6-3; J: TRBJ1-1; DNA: TGTGCCAGCAGTTACTCGATAACTGGCATGAACACTGAAGCTTTCTTT; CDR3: CASSYSITGMNTEAFF
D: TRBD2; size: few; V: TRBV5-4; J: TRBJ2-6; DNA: TGTGCCAGCAGCTCGGGAGGGCCCGGGGGGGCCAACGTCCTGACTTTC; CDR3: CASSSGGPGGANVLTF
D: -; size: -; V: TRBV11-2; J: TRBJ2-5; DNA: TGTGCCAGCAGCCCGCCGGGCGGGGTTCAAGAGACCCAGTACTTC; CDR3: CASSPPGGVQETQYF
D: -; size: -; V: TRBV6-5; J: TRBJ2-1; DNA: TGTGCCAGCAGCCCGGGACGGGGGGCTTACAATGAGCAGTTCTTC; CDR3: CASSPGRGAYNEQFF
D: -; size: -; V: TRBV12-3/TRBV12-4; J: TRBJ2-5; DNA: TGTGCCAGCAGTCCCCCCGGGCCCGGTGAGGAGACCCAGTACTTC; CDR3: CASSPPGPGEETQYF
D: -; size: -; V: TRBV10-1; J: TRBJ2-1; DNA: TGCGCCAGCAGTTTCGGGGGCCCCATGGGTGAGCAGTTCTTC; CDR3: CASSFGGPMGEQFF
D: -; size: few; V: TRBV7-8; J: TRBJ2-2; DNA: TGTGCCAGCAGCATCCCGCAGGGGAACGGGGAGCTGTTTTTT; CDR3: CASSIPQGNGELFF
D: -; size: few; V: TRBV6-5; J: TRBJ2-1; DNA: TGTGCCAGCAGTTACTCCGACAGGTTCCCCTACAATGAGCAGTTCTTC; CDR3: CASSYSDRFPYNEQFF
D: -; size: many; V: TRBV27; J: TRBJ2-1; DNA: TGTGCCAGCAGCTCCCCAGGCAATGAGCAGTTCTTC; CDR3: CASSSPGNEQFF
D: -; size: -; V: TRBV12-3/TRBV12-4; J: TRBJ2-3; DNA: TGTGCCAGCAGTTTAGGTTGGCGACCCAGCACAGATACGCAGTATTTT; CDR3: CASSLGWRPSTDTQYF
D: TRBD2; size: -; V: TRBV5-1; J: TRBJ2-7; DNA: TGCGCCAGCAGCCCGGAAGGAGCGGGGGGCCCCTTCGAGCAGTACTTC; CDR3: CASSPEGAGGPFEQYF
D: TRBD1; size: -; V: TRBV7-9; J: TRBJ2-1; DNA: TGTGCCAGCAGCTACAGGGGGCCGAGCTCCTACAATGAGCAGTTCTTC; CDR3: CASSYRGPSSYNEQFF
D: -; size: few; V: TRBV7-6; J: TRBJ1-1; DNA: TGTGCCAGCAGCTACGGCTGGGGGACTGAAGCTTTCTTT; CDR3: CASSYGWGTEAFF
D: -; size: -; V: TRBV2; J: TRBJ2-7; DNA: TGTGCCAGCGGGGGTGGATCCGTATACGAGCAGTACTTC; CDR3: CASGGGSVYEQYF
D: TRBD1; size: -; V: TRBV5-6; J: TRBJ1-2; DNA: TGTGCCAGCAGCTATGTCGGGACAGCTATCTACACCTTC; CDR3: CASSYVGTAIYTF